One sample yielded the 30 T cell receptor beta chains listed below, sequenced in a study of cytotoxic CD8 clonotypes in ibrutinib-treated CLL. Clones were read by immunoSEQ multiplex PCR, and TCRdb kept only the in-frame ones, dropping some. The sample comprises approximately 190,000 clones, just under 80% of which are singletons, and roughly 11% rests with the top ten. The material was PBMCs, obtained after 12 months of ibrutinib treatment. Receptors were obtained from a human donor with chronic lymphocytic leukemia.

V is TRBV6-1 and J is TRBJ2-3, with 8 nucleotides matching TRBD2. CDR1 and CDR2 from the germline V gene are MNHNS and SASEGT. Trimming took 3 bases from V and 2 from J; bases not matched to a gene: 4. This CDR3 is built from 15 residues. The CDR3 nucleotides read TGTGCCAGCAGTGATCGCGGGGGGAACACAGATACGCAGTATTTT. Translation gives CASSDRGGNTDTQYF.

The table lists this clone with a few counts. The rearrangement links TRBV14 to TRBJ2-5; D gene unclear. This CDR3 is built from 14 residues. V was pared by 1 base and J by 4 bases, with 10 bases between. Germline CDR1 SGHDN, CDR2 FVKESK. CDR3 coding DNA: TGTGCCAGCAGCCAAGCTAAGTTGCGAGAGACCCAGTACTTC. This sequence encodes CASSQAKLRETQYF.

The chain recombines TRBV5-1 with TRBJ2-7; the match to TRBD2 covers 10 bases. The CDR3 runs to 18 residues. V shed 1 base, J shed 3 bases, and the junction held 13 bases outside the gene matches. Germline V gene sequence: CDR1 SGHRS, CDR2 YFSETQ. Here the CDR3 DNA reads TGCGCCAGCAGCTTGCAGGCTAGCGGGAGTGTCTTTAGCTACGAGCAGTACTTC. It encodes CASSLQASGSVFSYEQYF.

The DNA for the CDR3 is TGTGCCAGCAGTGAACGGGGGGTCTATGGCTACACCTTC. Amino acid sequence: CASSERGVYGYTF. The V call is TRBV6-1, the J call TRBJ1-2; possibly TRBD1 for D (5 bases). The V gene's germline CDR1 is MNHNS and CDR2 SASEGT. The CDR3 totals 13 residues. V was trimmed by 2 bases and J by 4 bases, leaving 8 bases between them.

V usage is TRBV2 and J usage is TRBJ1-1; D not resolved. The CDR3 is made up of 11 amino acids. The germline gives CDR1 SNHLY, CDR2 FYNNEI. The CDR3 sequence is CASIRGTEAFF. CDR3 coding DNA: TGTGCTTCTATCCGGGGCACTGAAGCTTTCTTT.

CDR3 sequence reads: CASFSPGLRTYGYTF. The CDR3 DNA reads TGTGCCAGTTTTTCCCCAGGGTTGAGGACCTATGGCTACACCTTC. This rearrangement joins TRBV19 to TRBJ1-2, with D perhaps matching TRBD1 (5 bases). CDR1 is LNHDA, CDR2 SQIVND, per germline (reference sequence). This CDR3 comprises 15 residues. With 8 bases removed from V and 4 bases from J, the gap between germline ends came to 20 bases.

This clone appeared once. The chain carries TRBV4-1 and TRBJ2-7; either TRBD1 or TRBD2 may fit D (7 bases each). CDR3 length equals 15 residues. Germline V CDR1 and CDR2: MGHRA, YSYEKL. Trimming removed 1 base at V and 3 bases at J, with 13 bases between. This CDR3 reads CASSQGQGLYYEQYF. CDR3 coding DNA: TGCGCCAGCAGCCAAGGACAGGGACTATACTACGAGCAGTACTTC.

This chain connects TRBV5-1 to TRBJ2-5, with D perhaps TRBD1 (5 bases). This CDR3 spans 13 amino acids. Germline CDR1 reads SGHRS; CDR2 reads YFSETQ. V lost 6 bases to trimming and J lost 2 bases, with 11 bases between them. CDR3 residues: CASNQGEQETQYF. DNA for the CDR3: TGCGCCAGCAATCAGGGCGAACAAGAGACCCAGTACTTC.

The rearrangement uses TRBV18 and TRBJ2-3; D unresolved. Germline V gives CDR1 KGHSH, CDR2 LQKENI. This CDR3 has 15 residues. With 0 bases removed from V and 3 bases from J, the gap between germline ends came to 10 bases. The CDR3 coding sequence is TGTGCCAGCTCACCACCTCGGGCTACAACAGATACGCAGTATTTT. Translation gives CASSPPRATTDTQYF.

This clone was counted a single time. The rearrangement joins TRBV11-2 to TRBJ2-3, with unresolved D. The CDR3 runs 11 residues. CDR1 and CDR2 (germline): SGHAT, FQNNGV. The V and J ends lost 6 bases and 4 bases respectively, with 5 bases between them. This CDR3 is CASSGADTQYF. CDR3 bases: TGTGCCAGCAGTGGGGCAGATACGCAGTATTTT.

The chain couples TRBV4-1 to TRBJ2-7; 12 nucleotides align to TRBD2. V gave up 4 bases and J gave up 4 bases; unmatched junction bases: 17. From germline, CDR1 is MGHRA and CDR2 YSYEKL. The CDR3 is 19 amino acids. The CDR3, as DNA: TGCGCCAGCAGCCCCTTTCTAGCGGGAGGGCCCCGAGGGAGATACGAGCAGTACTTC. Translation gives CASSPFLAGGPRGRYEQYF.

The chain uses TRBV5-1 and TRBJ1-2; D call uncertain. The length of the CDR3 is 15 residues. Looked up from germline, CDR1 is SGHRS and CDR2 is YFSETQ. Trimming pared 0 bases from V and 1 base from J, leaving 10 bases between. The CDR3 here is CASSLEANSNYGYTF. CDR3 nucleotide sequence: TGCGCCAGCAGCTTGGAGGCGAACAGTAACTATGGCTACACCTTC.

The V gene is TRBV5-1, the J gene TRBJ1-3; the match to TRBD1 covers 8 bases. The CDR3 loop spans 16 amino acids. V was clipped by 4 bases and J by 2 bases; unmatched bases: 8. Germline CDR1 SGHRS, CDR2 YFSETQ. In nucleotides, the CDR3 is TGCGCCAGCAGCCTGCAGGGGGCGCAGGCTGGAAACACCATATATTTT. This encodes CASSLQGAQAGNTIYF.

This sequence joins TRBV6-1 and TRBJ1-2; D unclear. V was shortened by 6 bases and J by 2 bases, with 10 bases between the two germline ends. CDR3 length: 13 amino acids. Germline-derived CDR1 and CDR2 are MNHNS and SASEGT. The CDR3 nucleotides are TGTGCCAGCAGGGTACCGGACAACTATGGCTACACCTTC. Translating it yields CASRVPDNYGYTF.

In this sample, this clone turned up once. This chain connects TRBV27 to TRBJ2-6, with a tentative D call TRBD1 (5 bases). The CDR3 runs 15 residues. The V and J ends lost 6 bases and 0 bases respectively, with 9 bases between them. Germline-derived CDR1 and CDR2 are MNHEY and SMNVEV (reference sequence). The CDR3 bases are TGTGCCAGCAGGGGGCTGAGCTCTGGGGCCAACGTCCTGACTTTC. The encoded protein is CASRGLSSGANVLTF.

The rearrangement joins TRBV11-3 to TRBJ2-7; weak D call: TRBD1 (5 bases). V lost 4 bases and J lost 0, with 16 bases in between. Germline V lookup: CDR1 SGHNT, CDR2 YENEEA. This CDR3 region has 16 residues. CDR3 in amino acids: CASSSLRVRASYEQYF. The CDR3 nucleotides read TGTGCCAGCAGCTCGTTAAGGGTCAGGGCCTCCTACGAGCAGTACTTC.

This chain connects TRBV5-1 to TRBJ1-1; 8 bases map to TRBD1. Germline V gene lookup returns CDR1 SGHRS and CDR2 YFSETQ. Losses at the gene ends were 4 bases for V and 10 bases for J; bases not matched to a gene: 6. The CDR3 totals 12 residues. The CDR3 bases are TGCGCCAGCAGCACCTCGACAGGGGCAGCTTTCTTT. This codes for CASSTSTGAAFF.

The CDR3 here is CASSPEGGDSALHF. The CDR3 bases are TGTGCCAGCAGCCCGGAGGGGGGCGATTCGGCCCTCCACTTT. The chain joins TRBV7-3 to TRBJ1-6; D possibly corresponds to TRBD1 (6 bases). V gave up 5 bases and J gave up 14 bases, with 19 bases separating them. The length of the CDR3 is 14 residues. CDR1 is SGHTA, CDR2 FQGTGA, per germline.

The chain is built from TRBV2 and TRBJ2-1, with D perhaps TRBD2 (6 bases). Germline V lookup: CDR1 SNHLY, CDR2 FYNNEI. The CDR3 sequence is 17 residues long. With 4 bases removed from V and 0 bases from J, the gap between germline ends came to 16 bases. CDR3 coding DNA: TGTGCCAGCAGTGTCGCCCGGGACTCACCCTCCTACAATGAGCAGTTCTTC. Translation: CASSVARDSPSYNEQFF.

In nucleotides, the CDR3 is TGTGCCAGCAGCCTCACTTGGTGGCAGGGGGCACTGGAATCAGCCCAGCATTTT. This encodes CASSLTWWQGALESAQHF. The genes are TRBV7-8 and TRBJ1-5; the match to TRBD1 covers 8 bases. V gave up 5 bases and J gave up 11 bases; unmatched junction bases: 23. This CDR3 contains 18 residues. CDR1 SGHVS and CDR2 FQNEAQ come from the germline V gene.

CDR3 nucleotide sequence: TGTGCCAGCAGCTCCCCGGCCAGCTCCTACAATGAGCAGTTCTTC. Translated, it gives CASSSPASSYNEQFF. The V and J genes are TRBV27 and TRBJ2-1; D unclear. Germline loops: CDR1 MNHEY, CDR2 SMNVEV (reference sequence). This CDR3 is 15 amino acids long. The germline V and J ends were trimmed by 6 bases and 0 bases, with 12 bases remaining between them.

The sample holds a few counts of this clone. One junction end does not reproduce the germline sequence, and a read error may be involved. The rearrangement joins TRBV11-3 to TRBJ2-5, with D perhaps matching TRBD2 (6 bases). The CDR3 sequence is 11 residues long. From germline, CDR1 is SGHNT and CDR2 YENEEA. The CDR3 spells CASSTSRWWDF. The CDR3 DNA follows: TGTGCCAGCAGCACTAGCAGGTGGTGGGACTTC.

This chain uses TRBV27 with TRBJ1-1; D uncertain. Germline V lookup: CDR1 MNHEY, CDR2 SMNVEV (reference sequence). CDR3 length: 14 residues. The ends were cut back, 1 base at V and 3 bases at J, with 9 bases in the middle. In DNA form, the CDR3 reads TGTGCCAGCAGTTTATTCGGTGGGGACACTGAAGCTTTCTTT. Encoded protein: CASSLFGGDTEAFF.

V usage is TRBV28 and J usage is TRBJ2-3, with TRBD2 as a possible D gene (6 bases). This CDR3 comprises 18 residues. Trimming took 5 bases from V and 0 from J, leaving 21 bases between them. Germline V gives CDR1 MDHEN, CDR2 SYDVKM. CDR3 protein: CASSVRVLTSTSTDTQYF. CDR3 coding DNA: TGTGCCAGCAGTGTCCGGGTCTTAACTAGCACTAGCACAGATACGCAGTATTTT.

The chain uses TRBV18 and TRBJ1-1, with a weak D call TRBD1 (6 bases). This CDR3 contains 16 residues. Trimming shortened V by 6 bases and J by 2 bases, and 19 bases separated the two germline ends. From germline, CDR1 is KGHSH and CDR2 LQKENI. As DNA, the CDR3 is TGTGCCAGCTCTCCAGGGGATCTCCTAGCCAACACTGAAGCTTTCTTT. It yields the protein CASSPGDLLANTEAFF.

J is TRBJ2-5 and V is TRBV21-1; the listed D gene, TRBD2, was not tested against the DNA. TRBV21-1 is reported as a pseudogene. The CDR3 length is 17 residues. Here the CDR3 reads CASSKGPHGGYQETQYF. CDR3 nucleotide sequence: TGTGCCAGCAGCAAAGGCCCCCACGGCGGGTACCAAGAGACCCAGTACTTC.

CDR3 coding DNA: TGTGCCAGCCTAGGGGGAAGGGGTGAGCAGTTCTTC. Its protein product is CASLGGRGEQFF. The chain links TRBV2 to TRBJ2-1, with TRBD1 as a possible D gene (6 bases). CDR1 is SNHLY, CDR2 FYNNEI, per germline. The CDR3 covers 12 residues. The V gene lost 8 bases and the J gene lost 9 bases, with 14 bases spanning the gap. Filled out from reference TRBV2 and TRBJ2-1, the complete variable domain reads EPEVTQTPSHQVTQMGQEVILRCVPISNHLYFYWYRQILGQKVEFLVSFYNNEISEKSEIFDDQFSVERPDGSNFTLKIRSTKLEDSAMYFCASLGGRGEQFFGPGTRLTVL.

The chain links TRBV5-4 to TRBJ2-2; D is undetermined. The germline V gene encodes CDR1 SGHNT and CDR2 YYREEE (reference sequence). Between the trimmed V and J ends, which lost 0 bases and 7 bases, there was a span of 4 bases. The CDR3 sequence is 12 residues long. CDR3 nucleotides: TGTGCCAGCAGCTTGGTTGTCGGGGAGCTGTTTTTT. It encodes CASSLVVGELFF.

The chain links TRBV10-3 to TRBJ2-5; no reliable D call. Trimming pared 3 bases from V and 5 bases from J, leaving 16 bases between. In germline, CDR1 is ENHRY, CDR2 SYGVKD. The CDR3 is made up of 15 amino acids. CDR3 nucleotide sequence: TGTGCCATCAGTGACCCGCTTGGGGTCGGGGAGACCCAGTACTTC. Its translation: CAISDPLGVGETQYF.

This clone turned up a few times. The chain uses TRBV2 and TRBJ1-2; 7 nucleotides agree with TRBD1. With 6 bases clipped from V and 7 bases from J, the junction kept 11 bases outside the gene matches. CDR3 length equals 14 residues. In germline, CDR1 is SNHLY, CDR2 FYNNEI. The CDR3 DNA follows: TGTGCCAGCAGAGGGGACAGCCAATCCAGTGGCTACACCTTC. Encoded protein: CASRGDSQSSGYTF.